A selection of T cell receptor beta chains follows, all from one sample in a study of T-cell reconstitution after alpha-beta-depleted transplantation in children. From the PCR reads, TCRdb called clonotypes with MiXCR, one entry per CDR3 protein. The data contain almost 250,000 distinct CDR3 sequences, about 23% of them seen just once; the ten biggest clones take up roughly 2.7%. Material: PBMCs, obtained before TCRalphabeta/CD19-depleted stem cell transplant. The receptors come from a girl aged 2-15 years with Fanconi anemia, due to receive a stem cell transplant. Each CDR3 is given with its conserved first and last residue. D genes are given only for firm matches. Some rows have no size entry. The others give once, few or many, or a class for an expanded clone.

>TRBD1|NA|TRBV2|TRBJ1-5
CASSTGTGRNQPQHF
TGTGCCAGCAGTACCGGGACAGGGAGAAATCAGCCCCAGCATTTT
>NA|few|TRBV7-2|TRBJ2-2
CASSLGPPTGELFF
TGTGCCAGCAGCTTAGGTCCTCCAACCGGGGAGCTGTTTTTT
>TRBD1|NA|TRBV20-1|TRBJ2-1
CSAHKSGTGLYNEQFF
TGCAGTGCTCACAAATCCGGGACAGGGCTCTACAATGAGCAGTTCTTC
>NA|few|TRBV21-1|TRBJ2-1
CASSKIDRGLSSDEQFF
TGTGCCAGCAGCAAAATTGACAGGGGGCTTAGTAGCGATGAGCAGTTCTTC
>TRBD2|many|TRBV15|TRBJ2-3
CATSRVLAGGTDTQYF
TGTGCCACCAGCAGGGTCCTAGCGGGAGGTACAGATACGCAGTATTTT
>TRBD2|few|TRBV29-1|TRBJ2-3
CSAAGGQSNADTQYF
TGCAGCGCTGCGGGGGGGCAAAGCAACGCAGATACGCAGTATTTT
>TRBD2|many|TRBV28|TRBJ2-1
CASVSPRRGGSGGNEQFF
TGTGCCAGCGTATCACCAAGGCGGGGGGGCTCTGGAGGGAATGAGCAGTTCTTC
>TRBD1|NA|TRBV20-1|TRBJ2-3
CSANLGQGPDTQYF
TGCAGTGCTAATTTGGGACAGGGTCCAGATACGCAGTATTTT
>TRBD2|NA|TRBV27|TRBJ2-2
CASRINLGTMNTGELFF
TGTGCCAGCAGAATAAACCTCGGGACTATGAACACCGGGGAGCTGTTTTTT
>TRBD2|many|TRBV25-1|TRBJ2-5
CASSGAGDAKETQYF
TGTGCCAGCAGTGGAGCGGGAGATGCCAAAGAGACCCAGTACTTC
>NA|many|TRBV29-1|TRBJ1-2
CSGGRIQDPNYGYTF
TGCAGCGGTGGGAGGATACAGGATCCAAACTATGGCTACACCTTC
>NA|many|TRBV20-1|TRBJ2-1
CSASPPLGFPYNEQFF
TGCAGTGCTAGTCCCCCGTTAGGGTTCCCCTACAATGAGCAGTTCTTC
>NA|NA|TRBV27|TRBJ1-1
CASSLGAWGYTEAFF
TGTGCCAGCAGTTTAGGGGCCTGGGGCTACACTGAAGCTTTCTTT
>TRBD2|many|TRBV4-2|TRBJ2-3
CASSDLADTDTQYF
TGTGCCAGCAGCGACCTAGCGGACACAGATACGCAGTATTTT
>NA|once|TRBV5-1|TRBJ2-3
CASSRQVTDTQYF
TGCGCCAGCAGCAGACAGGTAACAGATACGCAGTATTTT
>NA|NA|TRBV5-1|TRBJ2-2
CASSAGLVSNTGELFF
TGCGCCAGCAGCGCTGGACTGGTATCGAACACCGGGGAGCTGTTTTTT
>NA|many|TRBV6-2/TRBV6-3|TRBJ1-1
CASSDGFMNTEAFF
TGTGCCAGCAGTGACGGATTCATGAACACTGAAGCTTTCTTT
>NA|many|TRBV28|TRBJ2-7
CASSFPSFYEQYF
TGTGCCAGCAGTTTCCCCAGCTTCTACGAGCAGTACTTC
>TRBD2|NA|TRBV25-1|TRBJ2-1
CASRGGRALNEQFF
TGTGCCAGCAGAGGCGGGAGGGCCCTCAATGAGCAGTTCTTC
>NA|many|TRBV27|TRBJ2-1
CASSFRPLSYNEQFF
TGTGCCAGCAGTTTCAGACCCCTCTCCTACAATGAGCAGTTCTTC
>NA|NA|TRBV6-5|TRBJ1-3
CASSYSIGENTIYF
TGTGCCAGCAGTTACTCGATAGGGGAAAACACCATATATTTT
>NA|few|TRBV20-1|TRBJ1-4
CSARSDEKLFF
TGCAGTGCGCGGTCTGATGAAAAACTGTTTTTT
>TRBD2|many|TRBV20-1|TRBJ2-1
CSARALADNEQFF
TGCAGTGCTAGGGCACTAGCGGACAATGAGCAGTTCTTC
>TRBD2|NA|TRBV4-1|TRBJ2-5
CASSRTSGSGQTQYF
TGCGCCAGCAGCCGGACTAGCGGGAGTGGGCAGACCCAGTACTTC
>NA|NA|TRBV7-2|TRBJ2-7
CASSLGPPGYEQYF
TGTGCCAGCAGCTTGGGGCCCCCCGGCTACGAGCAGTACTTC
>TRBD1|many|TRBV12-3/TRBV12-4|TRBJ1-2
CASRKKTGGNYGYTF
TGTGCCAGCAGGAAGAAGACAGGGGGAAACTATGGCTACACCTTC
>TRBD1|few|TRBV16|TRBJ2-7
CASSQFSRTGTDEQYF
TGTGCCAGCAGCCAATTCTCCCGGACAGGAACCGACGAGCAGTACTTC
>NA|many|TRBV29-1|TRBJ2-1
CSVAGTISNEQFF
TGCAGCGTTGCCGGGACAATAAGTAATGAGCAGTTCTTC
>NA|NA|TRBV20-1|TRBJ2-2
CSAREEDELTGELFF
TGCAGTGCTAGAGAGGAGGATGAGTTGACCGGGGAGCTGTTTTTT
>TRBD2|NA|TRBV2|TRBJ2-5
CASSGTSGGAVDQETQYF
TGTGCCAGCAGTGGGACTAGCGGGGGGGCCGTGGATCAAGAGACCCAGTACTTC
>TRBD2|many|TRBV6-1|TRBJ2-1
CASSKFRLAGESNEQFF
TGTGCCAGCAGTAAGTTCAGACTAGCGGGAGAGAGCAATGAGCAGTTCTTC
>NA|NA|TRBV3-1|TRBJ2-1
CASSQDLTYNEQFF
TGTGCCAGCAGCCAAGATCTGACATACAATGAGCAGTTCTTC
>NA|few|TRBV18|TRBJ2-2
CASSPSTPNTGELFF
TGTGCCAGCTCACCGTCGACTCCGAACACCGGGGAGCTGTTTTTT
>TRBD2|NA|TRBV7-2|TRBJ2-7
CASSSSTSGGSYEQYF
TGTGCCAGCAGCTCGTCAACTAGCGGGGGGTCCTACGAGCAGTACTTC
>NA|many|TRBV6-5|TRBJ2-3
CASSYSSGTDTQYF
TGTGCCAGCAGTTACTCCAGTGGCACAGATACGCAGTATTTT
>NA|NA|TRBV12-3/TRBV12-4|TRBJ1-1
CASSLVARNTEAFF
TGTGCCAGCAGCTTAGTTGCTAGGAACACTGAAGCTTTCTTT
>TRBD2|few|TRBV6-2/TRBV6-3|TRBJ2-5
CASILAGDETQYF
TGTGCCAGCATACTAGCGGGAGACGAGACCCAGTACTTC
>NA|many|TRBV29-1|TRBJ2-4
CSVGGASGNIQYF
TGCAGCGTTGGCGGCGCCAGCGGAAACATTCAGTACTTC
>NA|many|TRBV18|TRBJ2-7
CASSPPDNYEQYF
TGTGCCAGCTCACCCCCGGACAACTACGAGCAGTACTTC
>TRBD1|many|TRBV29-1|TRBJ2-7
CSAYGTGGVEQYF
TGCAGCGCTTACGGGACAGGGGGCGTCGAGCAGTACTTC
>NA|many|TRBV27|TRBJ2-3
CASSFRGVSTDTQYF
TGTGCCAGCAGTTTTAGGGGGGTAAGCACAGATACGCAGTATTTT
>NA|many|TRBV20-1|TRBJ2-5
CSARDVGETQYF
TGCAGTGCTAGAGATGTTGGAGAGACCCAGTACTTC
>TRBD2|many|TRBV20-1|TRBJ2-1
CSARASRRGGNEQFF
TGCAGTGCTAGAGCCTCGAGGCGGGGGGGCAATGAGCAGTTCTTC
>TRBD1|few|TRBV29-1|TRBJ1-1
CSVDSRTGVSLNTEAFF
TGCAGCGTTGATTCCCGGACAGGGGTTTCCCTGAACACTGAAGCTTTCTTT
>TRBD2|few|TRBV20-1|TRBJ2-3
CSASEFGLAASDTQYF
TGCAGTGCTAGCGAATTCGGGCTAGCGGCTTCAGATACGCAGTATTTT